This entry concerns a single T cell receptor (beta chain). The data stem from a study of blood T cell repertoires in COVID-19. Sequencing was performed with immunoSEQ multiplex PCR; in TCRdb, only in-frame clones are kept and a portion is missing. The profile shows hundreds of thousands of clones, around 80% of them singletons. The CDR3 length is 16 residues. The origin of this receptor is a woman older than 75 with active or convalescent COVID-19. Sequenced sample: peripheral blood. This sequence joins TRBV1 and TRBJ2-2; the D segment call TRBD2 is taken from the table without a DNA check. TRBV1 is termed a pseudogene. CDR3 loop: CTSRLTSSRAGGELFF. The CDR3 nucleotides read TGCACCAGCAGACTGACTAGCTCGAGAGCGGGTGGGGAGCTGTTTTTT.